This T cell receptor beta chain emerged from a study of human T cells and chemical hapten exposure. As for time point: patch test 3, about 24 weeks after DPC sensitization. As to treatment: therapeutic diphenylcyclopropenone sensitization with weekly scalp DPC. Whole blood that had not been fractionated was the source of extracted total RNA. Study outcomes and limitations: With DPC sensitization, TCRs exceeding 1 in 1000 frequency showed no change. In comparison with controls, expanded TCRs gave rise to a significantly larger number of large CDR3 similarity clusters.

MiXCR was run by TCRdb on the RACE reads, yielding one entry per CDR3 protein. The profile shows about 190,000 distinct CDR3 sequences, roughly a quarter of them singletons. This clonotype was seen a few times. Its antigen is not identified. Looked up from germline, CDR1 is KGHSH and CDR2 is LQKENI. This CDR3 is built from 14 residues. The V end was cut by 2 bases, the J end by 4 bases, with 12 bases between. The chain couples TRBV18 to TRBJ2-7, with D unclear. The sequence was obtained from a woman in her thirties or forties with alopecia areata. Some clones in this sample may be carry-over from other donors' samples. The sample in question was whole blood, obtained in connection with sensitization to the hapten diphenylcyclopropenone (DPC). In DNA, the CDR3 is TGTGCCAGCTCACCAAGCACAGCCCAGTACGAGCAGTACTTC. As protein: CASSPSTAQYEQYF.